This record covers a single T cell receptor (beta chain). Donors comprised healthy HIV-negative adults lacking recent acute infections or vaccinations. This specimen comes from a study of shared clonotypes between healthy human individuals. The overall study: The people who gave samples were a couple of women and a few men aged 18 to 49.

The deep-level immunoSEQ assay was used. Assay used: immunoSEQ multiplex PCR; TCRdb lists only in-frame clones, some missing. The sample has around 480,000 clones, around 79% seen once. The sequence came from a woman aged 40 to 50 in good health. Some clones in this sample may be carry-over from other donors' samples. Material: PBMCs.

CDR3 sequence: CASSQVWLAGVGELFF. In DNA form, the CDR3 reads TGCGCCAGCAGCCAAGTATGGCTAGCGGGAGTCGGGGAGCTGTTTTTT. The chain recombines TRBV4-1 with TRBJ2-2; 10 nucleotides line up with TRBD2. Trimming cost V 1 base and J 7 bases; bases outside gene matches: 6. Looked up from germline, CDR1 is MGHRA and CDR2 is YSYEKL. This CDR3 has 16 amino acids.